A single sample is the source of the 7 T cell receptor beta chains below, sequenced in a study of Tregs in tolerant kidney transplant recipients. The table came from immunoSEQ multiplex PCR; TCRdb's copy has only in-frame clones and leaves some out. The top ten clones hold around 0.6% of a sample with some 110,000 clones, about 90% of them seen once. Sequences were obtained from CD4+ T cells from blood. These receptors came from a human donor in good health.

This clone was seen only a few times. The CDR3 coding sequence is TGTGCCAGCAGCAGGACAGGGGTTCTGGCCCTCCACTTT. Its protein is CASSRTGVLALHF. The gene calls are TRBV14 and TRBJ1-6, with 9 bases identical to TRBD1. The CDR3 consists of 13 residues. The germline V gene encodes CDR1 SGHDN and CDR2 FVKESK. V lost 5 bases to trimming and J lost 14 bases; unmatched junction nucleotides: 7.

The V and J genes are TRBV7-2 and TRBJ1-4, with TRBD1 as a possible D gene (5 bases). CDR1 is SGHTA and CDR2 is FQGNSA in the germline V gene. This CDR3 is 13 amino acids long. V shed 5 bases and J shed 7 bases, with 11 bases lying between them. CDR3 nucleotides: TGTGCCAGCAGCCCCAGGGTGGGTGAAAAACTGTTTTTT. It specifies CASSPRVGEKLFF.

The chain carries TRBV5-4 and TRBJ2-7; D uncertain. The CDR3 has 14 amino acids. CDR1 is SGHNT and CDR2 is YYREEE in the germline V gene (reference sequence). Trimming stripped 4 bases from V and 4 bases from J, with 15 bases between. CDR3 region: CASSDYRVPYEQYF. CDR3 nucleotide sequence: TGTGCCAGCAGCGATTACCGGGTCCCATACGAGCAGTACTTC. Supplemented by reference TRBV5-4 and TRBJ2-7, the full variable domain reads ETGVTQSPTHLIKTRGQQVTLRCSSQSGHNTVSWYQQALGQGPQFIFQYYREEENGRGNFPPRFSGLQFPNYSSELNVNALELDDSALYLCASSDYRVPYEQYFGPGTRLTVT.

The chain couples TRBV5-1 to TRBJ2-4; D gene unclear. CDR3 size: 11 residues. Trimming took 0 bases from V and 13 from J, leaving 8 bases between them. CDR1 and CDR2 (germline): SGHRS, YFSETQ. The CDR3 sequence is CASSLGQLQYF. The CDR3, as DNA: TGCGCCAGCAGCTTGGGGCAGCTACAGTACTTC.

The chain employs TRBV5-1 and TRBJ2-1; TRBD2 matches at 8 bases. CDR1 is SGHRS, CDR2 YFSETQ, per germline. V dropped 5 bases and J dropped 14; count of bases not matched to a gene: 12. This CDR3 is 13 amino acids long. The CDR3 DNA reads TGCGCCAGCAGTAAGTCCCCGGGGGGGTTTAAGTTCTTC. Amino acid sequence: CASSKSPGGFKFF.

The chain links TRBV6-1 to TRBJ2-7; 10 nucleotides match TRBD1. Trimming removed 4 bases from V and 6 bases from J; junction bases left unmatched: 9. CDR1 MNHNS and CDR2 SASEGT come from the germline V gene. The CDR3 has 15 amino acids. The DNA of the CDR3 is TGTGCCAGCAGTGCGACCCGGGACAGGGGTGGCGAGCAGTACTTC. Translation: CASSATRDRGGEQYF.

This chain links TRBV10-3 with TRBJ2-2, with TRBD2 matching over 7 bases. V lost 5 bases to trimming and J lost 6 bases; unmatched junction nucleotides: 3. There are 13 residues in the CDR3. Germline CDR1 ENHRY, CDR2 SYGVKD. CDR3 loop: CAISQGGPGELFF. The CDR3 DNA follows: TGTGCCATCAGTCAGGGAGGGCCCGGGGAGCTGTTTTTT.